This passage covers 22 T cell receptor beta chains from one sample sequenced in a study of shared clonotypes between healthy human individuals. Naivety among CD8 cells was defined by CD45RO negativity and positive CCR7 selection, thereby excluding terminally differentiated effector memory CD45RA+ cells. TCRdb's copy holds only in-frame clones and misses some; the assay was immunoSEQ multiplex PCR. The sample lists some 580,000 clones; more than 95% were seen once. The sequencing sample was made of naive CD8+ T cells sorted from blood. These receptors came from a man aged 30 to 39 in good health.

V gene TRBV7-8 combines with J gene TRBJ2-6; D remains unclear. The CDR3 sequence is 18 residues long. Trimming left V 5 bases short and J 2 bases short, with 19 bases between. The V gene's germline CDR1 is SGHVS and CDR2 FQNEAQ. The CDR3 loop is CASSPGSLREAGANVLTF. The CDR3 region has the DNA TGTGCCAGCAGCCCCGGTTCTTTAAGAGAAGCTGGGGCCAACGTCCTGACTTTC.

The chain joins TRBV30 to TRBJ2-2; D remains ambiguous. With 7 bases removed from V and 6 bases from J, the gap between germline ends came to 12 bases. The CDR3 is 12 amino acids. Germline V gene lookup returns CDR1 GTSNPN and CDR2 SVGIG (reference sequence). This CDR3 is CASHYLSGELFF. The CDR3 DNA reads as TGTGCCTCCCACTACCTTTCCGGGGAGCTGTTTTTT.

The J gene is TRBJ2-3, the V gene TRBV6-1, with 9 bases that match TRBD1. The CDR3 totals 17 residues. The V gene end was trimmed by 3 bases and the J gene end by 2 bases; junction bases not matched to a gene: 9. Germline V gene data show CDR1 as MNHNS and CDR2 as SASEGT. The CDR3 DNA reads TGTGCCAGCAGTGAGTGGACATGGGACAGGGCCACAGATACGCAGTATTTT. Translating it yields CASSEWTWDRATDTQYF.

The CDR3 spells CASSSDRGPYQPQHF. As DNA, the CDR3 is TGTGCCAGTAGTTCGGACAGGGGGCCTTATCAGCCCCAGCATTTT. This rearrangement joins TRBV19 to TRBJ1-5; 11 bases are shared with TRBD1. CDR3 length: 15 residues. The germline CDR1 and CDR2 sequences are LNHDA and SQIVND (reference sequence). V lost 5 bases and J lost 5; bases outside the gene matches: 5.

The CDR3 DNA reads as TGTGCCAGCAGCTCAGGACGAACAGGGATCGTTGGCTACACCTTC. Translating gives CASSSGRTGIVGYTF. This rearrangement joins TRBV7-9 to TRBJ1-2, with D possibly matching TRBD1 (6 bases). From germline, CDR1 is SEHNR and CDR2 FQNEAQ (reference sequence). V lost 4 bases, J lost 7 bases, and 19 bases lay in between. The CDR3 is 15 amino acids.

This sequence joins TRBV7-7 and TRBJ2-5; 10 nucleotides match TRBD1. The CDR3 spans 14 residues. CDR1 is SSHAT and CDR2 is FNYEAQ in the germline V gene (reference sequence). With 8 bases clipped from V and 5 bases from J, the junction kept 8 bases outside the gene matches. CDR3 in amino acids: CASGTGVPSETQYF. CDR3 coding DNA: TGTGCCAGCGGGACAGGGGTTCCATCGGAGACCCAGTACTTC.

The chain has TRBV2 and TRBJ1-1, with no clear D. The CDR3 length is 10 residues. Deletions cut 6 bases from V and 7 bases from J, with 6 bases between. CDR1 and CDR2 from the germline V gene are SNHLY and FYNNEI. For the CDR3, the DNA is TGTGCCAGCAGCCCGGGTGAAGCTTTCTTT. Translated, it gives CASSPGEAFF.

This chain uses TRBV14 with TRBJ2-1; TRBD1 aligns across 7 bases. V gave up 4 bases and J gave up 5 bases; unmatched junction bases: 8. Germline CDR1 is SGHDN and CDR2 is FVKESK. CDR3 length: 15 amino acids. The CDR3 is CASSLQGLRDNEQFF. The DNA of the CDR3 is TGTGCCAGCAGCCTACAGGGGCTTCGGGACAATGAGCAGTTCTTC.

CDR3 in amino acids: CASSRTSGMDEQFF. In DNA, the CDR3 is TGTGCCAGCAGTCGGACTAGCGGGATGGATGAGCAGTTCTTC. The chain combines TRBV27 with TRBJ2-1; 12 positions match TRBD2. This CDR3 is 14 amino acids long. V was pared by 5 bases and J by 8 bases, with 4 bases of the junction left unmatched. CDR1 is MNHEY, CDR2 SMNVEV, per germline (reference sequence).

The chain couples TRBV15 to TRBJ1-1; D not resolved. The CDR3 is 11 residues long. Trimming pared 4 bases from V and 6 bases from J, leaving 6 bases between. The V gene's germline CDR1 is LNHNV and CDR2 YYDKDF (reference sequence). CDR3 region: CATSNLPEAFF. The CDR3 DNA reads TGTGCCACCAGCAACCTTCCTGAAGCTTTCTTT.

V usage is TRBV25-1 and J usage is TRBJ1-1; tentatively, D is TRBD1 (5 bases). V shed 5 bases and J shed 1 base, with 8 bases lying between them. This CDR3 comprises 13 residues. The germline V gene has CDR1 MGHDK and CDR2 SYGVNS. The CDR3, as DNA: TGTGCCAGCAGTTTCCAGGGGAACACTGAAGCTTTCTTT. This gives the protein CASSFQGNTEAFF.

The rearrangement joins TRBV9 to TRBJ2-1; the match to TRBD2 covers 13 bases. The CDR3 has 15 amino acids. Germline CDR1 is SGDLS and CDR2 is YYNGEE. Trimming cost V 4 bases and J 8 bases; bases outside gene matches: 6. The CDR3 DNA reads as TGTGCCAGCAGCTTCGGTGGACTAGCGGGAGATGAGCAGTTCTTC. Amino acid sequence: CASSFGGLAGDEQFF.

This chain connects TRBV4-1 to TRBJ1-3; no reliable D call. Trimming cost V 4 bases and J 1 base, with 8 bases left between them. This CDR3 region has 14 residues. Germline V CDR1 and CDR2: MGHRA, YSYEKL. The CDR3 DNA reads TGCGCCAGCAGCCGAGAGCCATCTGGAAACACCATATATTTT. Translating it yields CASSREPSGNTIYF.

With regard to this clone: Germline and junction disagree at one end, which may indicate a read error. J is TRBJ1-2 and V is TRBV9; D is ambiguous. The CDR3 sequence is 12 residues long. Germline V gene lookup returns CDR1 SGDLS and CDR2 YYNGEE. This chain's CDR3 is CATSSRGNGYTF. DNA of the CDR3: TGTGCCACCAGCTCGAGAGGGAATGGCTACACCTTC.

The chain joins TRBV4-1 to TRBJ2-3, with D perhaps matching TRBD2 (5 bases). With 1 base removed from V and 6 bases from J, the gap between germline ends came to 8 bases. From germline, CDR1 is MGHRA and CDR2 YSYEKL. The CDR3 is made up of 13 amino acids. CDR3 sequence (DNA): TGCGCCAGCAGCCAAGTGGGAGACGATACGCAGTATTTT. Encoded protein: CASSQVGDDTQYF.

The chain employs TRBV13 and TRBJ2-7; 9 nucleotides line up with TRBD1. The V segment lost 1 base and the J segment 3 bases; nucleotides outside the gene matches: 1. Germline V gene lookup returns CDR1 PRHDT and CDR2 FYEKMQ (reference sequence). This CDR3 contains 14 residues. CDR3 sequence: CASSLEDRGYEQYF. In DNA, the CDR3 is TGTGCCAGCAGCTTAGAGGACAGGGGCTACGAGCAGTACTTC. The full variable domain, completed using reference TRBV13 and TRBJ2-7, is AAGVIQSPRHLIKEKRETATLKCYPIPRHDTVYWYQQGPGQDPQFLISFYEKMQSDKGSIPDRFSAQQFSDYHSELNMSSLELGDSALYFCASSLEDRGYEQYFGPGTRLTVT.

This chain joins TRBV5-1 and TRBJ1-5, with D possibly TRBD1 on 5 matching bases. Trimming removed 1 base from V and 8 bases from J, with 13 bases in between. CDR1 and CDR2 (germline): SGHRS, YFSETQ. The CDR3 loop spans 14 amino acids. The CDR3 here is CASSLNTGLEPQHF. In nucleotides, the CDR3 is TGCGCCAGCAGCTTGAATACGGGGCTGGAGCCCCAGCATTTT.

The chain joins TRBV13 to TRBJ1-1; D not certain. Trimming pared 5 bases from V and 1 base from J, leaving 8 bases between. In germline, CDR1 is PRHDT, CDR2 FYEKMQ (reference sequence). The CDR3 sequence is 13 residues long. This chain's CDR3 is CASSRAENTEAFF. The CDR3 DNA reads TGTGCCAGCAGCCGCGCGGAGAACACTGAAGCTTTCTTT.

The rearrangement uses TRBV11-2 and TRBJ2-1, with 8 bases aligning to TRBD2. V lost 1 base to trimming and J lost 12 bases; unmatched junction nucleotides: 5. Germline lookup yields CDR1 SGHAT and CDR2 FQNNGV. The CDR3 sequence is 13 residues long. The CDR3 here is CASSLGLAGGQFF. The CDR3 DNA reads TGTGCCAGCAGCTTAGGATTGGCGGGGGGGCAGTTCTTC.

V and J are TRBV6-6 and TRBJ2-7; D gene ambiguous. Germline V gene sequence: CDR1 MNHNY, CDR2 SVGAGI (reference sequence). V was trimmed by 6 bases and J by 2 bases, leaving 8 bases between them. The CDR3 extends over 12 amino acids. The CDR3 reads CASSPNTYEQYF. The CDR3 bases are TGTGCCAGCAGCCCCAACACCTACGAGCAGTACTTC.

The CDR3: CASSFLTYEQYF. CDR3 sequence (DNA): TGTGCCAGCAGCTTTCTAACCTACGAGCAGTACTTC. The chain recombines TRBV5-8 with TRBJ2-7; no definite D call. The CDR3 is 12 amino acids. Germline CDR1 SGHTS, CDR2 YDEGEE. The V and J ends lost 2 bases and 2 bases respectively, with 5 bases between them.

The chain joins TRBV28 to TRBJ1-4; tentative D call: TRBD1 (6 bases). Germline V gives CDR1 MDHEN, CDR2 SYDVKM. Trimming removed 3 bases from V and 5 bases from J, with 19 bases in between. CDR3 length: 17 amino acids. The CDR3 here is CASSLVEGGRRNEKLFF. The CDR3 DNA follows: TGTGCCAGCAGTTTGGTGGAGGGGGGCCGAAGGAATGAAAAACTGTTTTTT.